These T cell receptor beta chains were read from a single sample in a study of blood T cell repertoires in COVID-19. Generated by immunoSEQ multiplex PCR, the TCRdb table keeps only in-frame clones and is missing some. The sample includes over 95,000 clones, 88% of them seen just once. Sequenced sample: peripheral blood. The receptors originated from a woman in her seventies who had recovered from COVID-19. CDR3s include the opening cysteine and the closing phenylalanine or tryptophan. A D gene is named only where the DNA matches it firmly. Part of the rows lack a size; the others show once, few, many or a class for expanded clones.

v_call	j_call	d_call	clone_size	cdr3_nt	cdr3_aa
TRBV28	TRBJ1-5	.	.	TGTGCCAGCAGTCGCCAGCAGGGTACGTACAATCAGCCCCAGCATTTT	CASSRQQGTYNQPQHF
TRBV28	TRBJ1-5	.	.	TGTGCCAGCAGCCTTCATCAGCCCCAGCATTTT	CASSLHQPQHF
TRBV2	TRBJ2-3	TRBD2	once	TGTGCCAGCAGTGACGTGGGCGGGAGGGCAGATACGCAGTATTTT	CASSDVGGRADTQYF
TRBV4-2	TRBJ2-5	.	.	TGTGCCAGCAGGACCGACAGGGTGGGGGGGACCCAGTACTTC	CASRTDRVGGTQYF
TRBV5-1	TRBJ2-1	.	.	TGCGCCAGCAGCTTACAAGACTACAATGAGCAGTTCTTC	CASSLQDYNEQFF
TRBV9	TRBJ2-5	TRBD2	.	TGTGCCAGCAGCGTAGGCTCCGGCGGGGGAAGCGAGACCCAGTACTTC	CASSVGSGGGSETQYF
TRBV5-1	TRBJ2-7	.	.	TGCGCCAGCAGCCTCCTTTCGGAGGGATCCTACGAGCAGTACTTC	CASSLLSEGSYEQYF
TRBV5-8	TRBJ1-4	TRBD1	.	TGTGCCAGCAGCTTACAGGGGGCGGCTGAAAAACTGTTTTTT	CASSLQGAAEKLFF
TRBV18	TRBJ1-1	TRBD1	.	TGTGCCAGCTCACCCTTGACAGGGTTGTCTGAAGCTTTCTTT	CASSPLTGLSEAFF
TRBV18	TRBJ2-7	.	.	TGTGCCAGCTCACATGACTGGGAAGTAGCGGACGAGCAGTACTTC	CASSHDWEVADEQYF
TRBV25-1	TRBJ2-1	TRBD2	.	TGTGCCAGCACGGGACTAGCGGGATATGAGCAGTTCTTC	CASTGLAGYEQFF
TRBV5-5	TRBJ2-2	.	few	TGTGCCAGCAGCTTGGGGCTGGAGCTGTTTTTT	CASSLGLELFF
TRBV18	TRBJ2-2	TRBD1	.	TGTGCCACACAAGCAGGGACAGGGACCGGGGAGCTGTTTTTT	CATQAGTGTGELFF
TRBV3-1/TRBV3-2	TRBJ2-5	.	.	TGTGCCAGCAGCCTGAGAGTACAGCAAGAGACCCAGTACTTC	CASSLRVQQETQYF
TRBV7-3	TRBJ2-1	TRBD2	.	TGTGCCAGCAGCCCAGCCCCCGGGACTAGCAGAGGATCCTACAATGAGCAGTTCTTC	CASSPAPGTSRGSYNEQFF
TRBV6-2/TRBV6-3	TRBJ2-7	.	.	TGTGCCAGCAGTCGTCCGGGAGCTACCTACGAGCAGTACTTC	CASSRPGATYEQYF
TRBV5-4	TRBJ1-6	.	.	TGTGCCAGCAGCTTCGAGGGCTCACCCCTCCACTTT	CASSFEGSPLHF
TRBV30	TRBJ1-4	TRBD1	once	TGTGCCTGGAGGATACAGGGGAACGAAAAACTGTTTTTT	CAWRIQGNEKLFF
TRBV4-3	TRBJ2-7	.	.	TGCGCCAGCAGCCAAGATCAGGACAGCCCTTTAACCTACGAGCAGTACTTC	CASSQDQDSPLTYEQYF
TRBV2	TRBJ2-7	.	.	TGTGCCAGCAGCCAGGAACCCTACGAGCAGTACTTC	CASSQEPYEQYF
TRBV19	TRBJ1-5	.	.	TGTGCCACCAACCGGCCCGACAGGTCTAGCAATCAGCCCCAGCATTTT	CATNRPDRSSNQPQHF
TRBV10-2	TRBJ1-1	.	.	TGCGCCACCCTAGGGGCAGTGAACACTGAAGCTTTCTTT	CATLGAVNTEAFF
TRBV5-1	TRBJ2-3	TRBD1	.	TGCGCCAGCAGCTACGGACAGGGCCTTAGCACAGATACGCAGTATTTT	CASSYGQGLSTDTQYF
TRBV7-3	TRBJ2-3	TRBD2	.	TGTGCCAGCAGCTTAGGGACTAGCGGGAGCACAGATACGCAGTATTTT	CASSLGTSGSTDTQYF
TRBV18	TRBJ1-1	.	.	TGTGCCAGCTCAACCGGACAGCCGAACACTGAAGCTTTCTTT	CASSTGQPNTEAFF
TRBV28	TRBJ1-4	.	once	TGTGCCAGCAGTTTGTGGGGGCCATCAACTAATGAAAAACTGTTTTTT	CASSLWGPSTNEKLFF
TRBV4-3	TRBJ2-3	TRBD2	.	TGCGCCAGCAGCCAAGATCCGGGGGGGATGTCAGATACGCAGTATTTT	CASSQDPGGMSDTQYF
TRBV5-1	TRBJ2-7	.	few	TGCGCCAGCAGCTCGGGACTGGCCGTTCCCGAGCAGTACTTC	CASSSGLAVPEQYF
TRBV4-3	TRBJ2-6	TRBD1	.	TGCGCCAGCAGCCAACTCCCGGACAGGGGGTCTGGGGCCAACGTCCTGACTTTC	CASSQLPDRGSGANVLTF
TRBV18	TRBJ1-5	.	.	TGTGCCAGCTCACAACAGGGTCAGCCCCAGCATTTT	CASSQQGQPQHF
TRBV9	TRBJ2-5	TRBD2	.	TGTGCCAGCAGCGGTAGCGGGAGACAGTTAGAGACCCAGTACTTC	CASSGSGRQLETQYF
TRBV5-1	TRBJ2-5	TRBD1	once	TGCGCCAGCAGCTCACAGGGGGCTCCAACTCAAGAGACCCAGTACTTC	CASSSQGAPTQETQYF
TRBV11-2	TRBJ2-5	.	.	TGTGCCAGCAGGCAAACTCAAGAGACCCAGTACTTC	CASRQTQETQYF
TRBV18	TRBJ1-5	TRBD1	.	TGTGCCAGCTCACTGGACAGGGATCAGCCCCAGCATTTT	CASSLDRDQPQHF
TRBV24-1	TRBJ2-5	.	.	TGTGCCACCAGTTATGAGGGAAAGACCCAGTACTTC	CATSYEGKTQYF
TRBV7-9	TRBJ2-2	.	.	TGTGCCAGCAGCCCGTACCTGACAGCGAACACCGGGGAGCTGTTTTTT	CASSPYLTANTGELFF
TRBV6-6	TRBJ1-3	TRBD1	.	TGTGCCAGCAGCCAAGGGACAGGGAGCTCTGGAAACACCATATATTTT	CASSQGTGSSGNTIYF
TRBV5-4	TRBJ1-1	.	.	TGTGCCAGCAGCCCAGGGTGGTACACTGAAGCTTTCTTT	CASSPGWYTEAFF
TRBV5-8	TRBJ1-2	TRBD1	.	TGTGCCAGCAGCCGGACAGGGGACGGGGGATTGTTCTATGGCTACACCTTC	CASSRTGDGGLFYGYTF
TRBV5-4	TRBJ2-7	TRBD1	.	TGTGCCAGCAGGAGACAGGGGTTCAACGAGCAGTACTTC	CASRRQGFNEQYF
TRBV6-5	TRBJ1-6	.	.	TGTGCCAGCATGGAGACAGACCTGTCACCCCTCCACTTT	CASMETDLSPLHF
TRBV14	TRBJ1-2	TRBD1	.	TGTGCCAGCAGCCCCGCCAGGGGGTATGGCTACACCTTC	CASSPARGYGYTF
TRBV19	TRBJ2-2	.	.	TGTGCCAGTAGTATCAAGGGGGTCCCCTCCACCGGGGAGCTGTTTTTT	CASSIKGVPSTGELFF
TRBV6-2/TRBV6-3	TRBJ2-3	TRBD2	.	TGTGCCAGCAGTAGTGGGACTAGCGGGAGCACAGATACGCAGTATTTT	CASSSGTSGSTDTQYF
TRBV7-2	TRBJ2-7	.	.	TGTGCCAGCAGCTTACAGGCGTCATCCTACGAGCAGTACTTC	CASSLQASSYEQYF
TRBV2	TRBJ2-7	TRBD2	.	TGTGCCAGCAGTTGGCGGGGGGGCATATCCTACGAGCAGTACTTC	CASSWRGGISYEQYF
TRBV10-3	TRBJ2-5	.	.	TGTGCCACGGGAGTTCGGGAGACCCAGTACTTC	CATGVRETQYF
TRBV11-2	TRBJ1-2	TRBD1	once	TGTGCCAGCAGCCCAACGACAGGGGGATCTTATGGCTACACCTTC	CASSPTTGGSYGYTF
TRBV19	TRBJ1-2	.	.	TGTGCCAGTAGTATGCCCGGCGTCGGGAACTATGGCTACACCTTC	CASSMPGVGNYGYTF
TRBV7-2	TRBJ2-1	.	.	TGTGCCAGCAGCTCGGGGAGCTGGAATGATTGGCAGTTCTTC	CASSSGSWNDWQFF
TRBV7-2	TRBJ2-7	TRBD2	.	TGTGCCAGCAGCTTAGAAAAGGGACTAGCGGGGGGGCTATACTTC	CASSLEKGLAGGLYF
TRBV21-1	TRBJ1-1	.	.	TGTGCCAGCACCCCAAGGGGCGGGAACACTGAAGCTTTCTTT	CASTPRGGNTEAFF
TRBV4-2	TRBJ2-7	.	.	TGTGCCAGCAGCCAAGATCAGGGTCCGAACTCCTACGAGCAGTACTTC	CASSQDQGPNSYEQYF
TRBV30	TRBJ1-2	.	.	TGTGGGGTTAGGCAGGGTGGGGGCTACACCTTC	CGVRQGGGYTF
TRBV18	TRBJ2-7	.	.	TGTGCCAGCTCACCCCGGCAGGGCTACGAGCAGTACTTC	CASSPRQGYEQYF